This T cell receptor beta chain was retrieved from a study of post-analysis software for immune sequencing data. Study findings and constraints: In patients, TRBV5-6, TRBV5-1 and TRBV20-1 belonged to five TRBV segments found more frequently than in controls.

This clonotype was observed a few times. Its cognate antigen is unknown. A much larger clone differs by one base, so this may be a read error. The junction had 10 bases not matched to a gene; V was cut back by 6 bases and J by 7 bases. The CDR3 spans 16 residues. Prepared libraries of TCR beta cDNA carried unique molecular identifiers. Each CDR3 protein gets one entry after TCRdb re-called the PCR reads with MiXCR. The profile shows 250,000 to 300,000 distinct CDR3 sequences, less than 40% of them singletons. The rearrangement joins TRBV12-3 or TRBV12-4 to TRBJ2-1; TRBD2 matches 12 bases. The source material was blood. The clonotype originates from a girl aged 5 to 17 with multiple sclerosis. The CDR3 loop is CASSPLAGGARNEQFF. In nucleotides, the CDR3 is TGTGCCAGCAGCCCACTAGCGGGGGGCGCGAGAAATGAGCAGTTCTTC.